The clone carrying this T cell receptor beta chain was counted many times. The antigen is unknown. This CDR3 is 15 amino acids long. Looked up from germline, CDR1 is DFQATT and CDR2 is SNEGSKA (reference sequence). Trimming left V 0 bases short and J 0 bases short, with 11 bases between. Each CDR3 protein is one row after TCRdb ran MiXCR on the reads. This table has about 300,000 distinct CDR3 sequences, about 9.1% appearing once. The data stem from a study of T cell repertoires in cytomegalovirus infection. Background on the study: In public TCR beta signatures, there were indications of both CMV infection and matching HLA type. Notes on the study in general: CMV-specific TCR beta clonotypes restricted by HLA-C dominated the ex vivo response.

This chain links TRBV20-1 with TRBJ1-1; D is uncertain. The specimen sequenced was PBMCs. The sequence derives from a human donor in good health (CMV status not recorded). Some clones in this sample may be carry-over from other donors' samples. Here the CDR3 reads CSARDGRGLNTEAFF. The CDR3 DNA sequence: TGCAGTGCTAGAGATGGTAGAGGCCTGAACACTGAAGCTTTCTTT.